The T cell receptor (beta chain) described here comes from a study of OX40 agonist ivuxolimab in advanced cancers. In the study overall: A partial response was reached by three patients: one with hepatocellular carcinoma and two with cutaneous melanoma.

Sequenced by immunoSEQ multiplex PCR; TCRdb stores in-frame clones only, minus some. The table includes approximately 66,000 clones, approximately 81% detected once. With regard to this clone: Its antigen is still unknown.

Germline V gene lookup returns CDR1 SQVTM and CDR2 ANQGSEA. J was trimmed by 7 bases and V by 5 bases; bases with no gene match: 7. CDR3 length: 12 amino acids. Study results and caveats: The study observed clonal expansion of CD4+ and CD8+ blood T cells by week 6 at 0.1 to 3.0 mg/kg.

This chain connects TRBV29-1 to TRBJ1-2; 7 nucleotides match TRBD1. This sequence originates from an adult with an advanced solid tumor such as melanoma, head and neck, liver or kidney cancer. Here the sequenced sample was CD4+ or CD8+ T cells sorted from blood, taken in a trial of the OX40 agonist ivuxolimab. CDR3 sequence: CSVQGGVVGYTF. CDR3 nucleotide sequence: TGCAGCGTTCAGGGGGGAGTAGTTGGCTACACCTTC.